Included here is one T cell receptor (beta chain) sequence, with context. Between the trimmed V and J ends, which lost 2 bases and 5 bases, there was a span of 12 bases. The length of the CDR3 is 14 residues. Germline V gene lookup returns CDR1 LNHNV and CDR2 YYDKDF (reference sequence). The data were taken from a study of CD8 T cells in Susac syndrome. About 0.5 to 1 ug RNA was reverse transcribed with random hexamers. TCRdb ran MiXCR on the immunoSEQ multiplex PCR reads and lists one entry per CDR3 protein. Among about 150,000 distinct CDR3 sequences listed, approximately 96% were seen once. Material for sequencing was CD8+ T cells from PBMCs. The clonotype was recovered from a human donor with multiple sclerosis. The rearrangement links TRBV15 to TRBJ2-5, with D tentatively TRBD1 (6 bases). Here the CDR3 DNA reads TGTGCCACCAGCAGACAGTACAGGGTGGAGACCCAGTACTTC. It translates to CATSRQYRVETQYF.